Below are 16 T cell receptor beta chains sequenced from a single sample in a study of CD8+ T cells in alopecia areata. Isolated RNA was reverse transcribed into cDNA used as the sequencing template. Libraries were prepared by immunoSEQ multiplex PCR; TCRdb keeps only in-frame clonotypes and omits some of them. The data show around 200,000 clones, with around three fifths seen just once and around 12% held by the top ten. Treatment specified: oral pan-JAK inhibitor, 5-10 mg twice daily. Specimen: CD8+ T cells sorted from blood, collected at week 24, from a patient treated with tofacitinib. The receptors here all came from a human donor with alopecia areata.

Concerning this clone: Other DNA sequences in this specimen translate into the identical CDR3. V gene TRBV6-5 combines with J gene TRBJ1-5; no reliable D call. Germline V CDR1 and CDR2: MNHEY, SVGAGI. The CDR3 is 12 amino acids. Trimming shortened V by 5 bases and J by 7 bases, and 9 bases separated the two germline ends. This CDR3 is CASSTTGQPQHF. In DNA, the CDR3 is TGTGCCAGCAGTACGACGGGACAGCCCCAGCATTTT.

This sequence joins TRBV27 and TRBJ2-2; D gene unclear. Germline CDR1 MNHEY, CDR2 SMNVEV (reference sequence). V was clipped by 0 bases and J by 6 bases, with 5 bases between them. This CDR3 comprises 13 residues. The CDR3 spells CASSLSPSGELFF. CDR3 DNA sequence: TGTGCCAGCAGTTTATCGCCTTCCGGGGAGCTGTTTTTT.

In this sample, this clone turned up a few times. V gene TRBV29-1 combines with J gene TRBJ1-2; D is perhaps TRBD1 (6 bases). The germline CDR1 and CDR2 sequences are SQVTM and ANQGSEA. This CDR3 is built from 15 residues. V was shortened by 6 bases and J by 2 bases, with 19 bases between the two germline ends. This CDR3 reads CSVRPDSDINYGYTF. CDR3 nucleotides: TGCAGCGTACGTCCGGACAGTGACATCAACTATGGCTACACCTTC.

This rearrangement joins TRBV5-1 to TRBJ1-1; no definite D call. Germline CDR1 SGHRS, CDR2 YFSETQ. Trimming stripped 3 bases from V and 1 base from J, with 4 bases between. CDR3 length: 12 residues. The CDR3 nucleotides read TGCGCCAGCAGCTCAAAGAACACTGAAGCTTTCTTT. It encodes CASSSKNTEAFF.

This clone appeared a few times. The CDR3 bases are TGTGCCTGGGATAATGATGGGGGCACTGAAGCTTTCTTT. This gives the protein CAWDNDGGTEAFF. J is TRBJ1-1 and V is TRBV30; the D gene is possibly TRBD1 (5 bases). CDR3 length equals 13 residues. Trimming pared 5 bases from V and 4 bases from J, leaving 14 bases between. Germline V gene lookup returns CDR1 GTSNPN and CDR2 SVGIG (reference sequence).

The chain carries TRBV27 and TRBJ2-3, with 8 positions matching TRBD2. The V gene end was trimmed by 7 bases and the J gene end by 0 bases; junction bases not matched to a gene: 6. Looked up from germline, CDR1 is MNHEY and CDR2 is SMNVEV (reference sequence). The CDR3 totals 15 residues. CDR3 coding DNA: TGTGCCAGCACCCCCGCGGGGGGTAGCACAGATACGCAGTATTTT. Residues: CASTPAGGSTDTQYF.

This sequence joins TRBV23-1 and TRBJ1-6, with 9 bases matching TRBD1. TRBV23-1 is filed as an ORF, its function uncertain. This CDR3 has 14 amino acids. V trimming: 4 bases; J trimming: 9 bases; junction bases outside the gene matches: 4. CDR3 coding DNA: TGCGCCAGCAGTCGGGACAGGGAGTGTTCACCCCTCCACTTT. It is translated as CASSRDRECSPLHF.

This clone is a singleton in its sample. The V call is TRBV10-3, the J call TRBJ2-7; no firm D call. Germline V gene data show CDR1 as ENHRY and CDR2 as SYGVKD. V was pared by 6 bases and J by 1 base, with 10 bases between. CDR3 size: 13 residues. CDR3 protein: CAIRSGDSYEQYF. CDR3 DNA: TGTGCCATCAGGTCAGGAGATTCCTACGAGCAGTACTTC.

The rearrangement uses TRBV29-1 and TRBJ2-7; D gene uncertain. The CDR3 has 15 residues. With 1 base removed from V and 1 base from J, the gap between germline ends came to 14 bases. The germline V gene encodes CDR1 SQVTM and CDR2 ANQGSEA. In nucleotides, the CDR3 is TGCAGCGTTGAAGGGGTCAGAACCGGTTCCTACGAGCAGTACTTC. It specifies CSVEGVRTGSYEQYF.

The chain couples TRBV20-1 to TRBJ1-1, with D tentatively TRBD1 (5 bases). Trimming removed 8 bases at V and 6 bases at J, with 13 bases between. CDR3 length equals 11 residues. CDR1 DFQATT and CDR2 SNEGSKA come from the germline V gene (reference sequence). CDR3 in amino acids: CSINRLAEAFF. The CDR3 bases are TGCAGTATAAACAGGTTGGCTGAAGCTTTCTTT.

The CDR3 is CASSKAGSGRLHEQFF. CDR3 nucleotide sequence: TGTGCCAGCAGCAAAGCGGGGTCAGGGAGGTTGCATGAGCAGTTCTTC. The chain uses TRBV21-1 and TRBJ2-1; the D segment call TRBD2 is taken from the table without a DNA check. TRBV21-1 is recorded as a pseudogene. This CDR3 has 16 amino acids.

In this sample, this clone turned up a few times. The chain is built from TRBV11-2 and TRBJ1-2; weak D call: TRBD1 (5 bases). Trimming removed 1 base at V and 3 bases at J, with 6 bases between. Germline loops: CDR1 SGHAT, CDR2 FQNNGV. The CDR3 sequence is 13 residues long. CDR3 in amino acids: CASSLVTDYGYTF. The CDR3 region has the DNA TGTGCCAGCAGCTTAGTGACAGACTATGGCTACACCTTC. The full variable domain, completed using reference TRBV11-2 and TRBJ1-2, is EAGVAQSPRYKIIEKRQSVAFWCNPISGHATLYWYQQILGQGPKLLIQFQNNGVVDDSQLPKDRFSAERLKGVDSTLKIQPAKLEDSAVYLCASSLVTDYGYTFGSGTRLTVV.

This chain links TRBV30 with TRBJ1-3, with 7 bases fitting TRBD1. Per the germline V gene, CDR1 is GTSNPN and CDR2 is SVGIG (reference sequence). Trimming at V came to 3 bases and at J to 0 bases, leaving 2 bases not matched to a gene. The CDR3 is made up of 14 amino acids. CDR3 protein: CAWSEGASGNTIYF. The CDR3 DNA reads TGTGCCTGGAGCGAGGGGGCCTCTGGAAACACCATATATTTT.

The genes are TRBV19 and TRBJ1-2; TRBD1 might be the D (5 bases). Germline-derived CDR1 and CDR2 are LNHDA and SQIVND (reference sequence). The V end was cut by 6 bases, the J end by 4 bases, with 12 bases between. There are 13 residues in the CDR3. This CDR3 reads CASSPAGGYGYTF. In DNA, the CDR3 is TGTGCCAGTAGCCCGGCGGGGGGCTATGGCTACACCTTC.

This sequence joins TRBV7-2 and TRBJ2-4; D tentatively fits TRBD1 or TRBD2 (5 bases each). Trimming removed 5 bases at V and 3 bases at J, with 14 bases between. The CDR3 sequence is 15 residues long. CDR1 and CDR2 from the germline V gene are SGHTA and FQGNSA. The DNA for the CDR3 is TGTGCCAGCAGCCACTCCGGGACGGGCAAAAACATTCAGTACTTC. Amino acid sequence: CASSHSGTGKNIQYF.

DNA of the CDR3: TGTGCCAGCAGTCCACAGGGGTTTCAGCCCCAGCATTTT. It specifies CASSPQGFQPQHF. The chain uses TRBV6-5 and TRBJ1-5; 7 bases align to TRBD1. The CDR3 spans 13 residues. The V and J ends lost 5 bases and 6 bases, in that order; junction bases with no gene match: 4. Per the germline V gene, CDR1 is MNHEY and CDR2 is SVGAGI.